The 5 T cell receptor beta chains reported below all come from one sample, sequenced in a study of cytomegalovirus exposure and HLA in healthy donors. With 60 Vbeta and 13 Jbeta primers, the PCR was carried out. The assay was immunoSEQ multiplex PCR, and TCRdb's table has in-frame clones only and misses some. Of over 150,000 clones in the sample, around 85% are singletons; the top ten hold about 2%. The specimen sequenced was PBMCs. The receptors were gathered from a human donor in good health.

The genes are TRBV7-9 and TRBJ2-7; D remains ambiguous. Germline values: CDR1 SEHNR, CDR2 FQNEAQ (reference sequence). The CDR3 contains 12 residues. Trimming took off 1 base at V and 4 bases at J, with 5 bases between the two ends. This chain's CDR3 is CASSLGVYEQYF. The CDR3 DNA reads TGTGCCAGCAGCTTAGGCGTGTACGAGCAGTACTTC.

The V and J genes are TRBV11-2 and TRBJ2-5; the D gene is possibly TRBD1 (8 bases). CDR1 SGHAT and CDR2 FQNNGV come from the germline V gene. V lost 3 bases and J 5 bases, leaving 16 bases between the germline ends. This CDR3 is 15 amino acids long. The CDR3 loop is CASSFQGAGGETQYF. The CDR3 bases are TGTGCCAGCAGCTTTCAGGGGGCCGGGGGGGAGACCCAGTACTTC.

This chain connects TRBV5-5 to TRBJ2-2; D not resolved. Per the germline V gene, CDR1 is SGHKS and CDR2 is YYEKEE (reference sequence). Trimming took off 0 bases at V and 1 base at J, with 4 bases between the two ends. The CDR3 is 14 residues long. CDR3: CASSLAMNTGELFF. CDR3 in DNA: TGTGCCAGCAGCTTGGCTATGAACACCGGGGAGCTGTTTTTT.

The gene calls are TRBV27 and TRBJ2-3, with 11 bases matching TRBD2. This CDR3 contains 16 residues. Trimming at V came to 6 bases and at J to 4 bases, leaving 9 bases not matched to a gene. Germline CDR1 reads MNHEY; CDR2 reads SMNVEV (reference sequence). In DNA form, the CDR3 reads TGTGCCAGCAGCAAATTAGCGGGGGGGCGGGCAGATACGCAGTATTTT. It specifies CASSKLAGGRADTQYF.

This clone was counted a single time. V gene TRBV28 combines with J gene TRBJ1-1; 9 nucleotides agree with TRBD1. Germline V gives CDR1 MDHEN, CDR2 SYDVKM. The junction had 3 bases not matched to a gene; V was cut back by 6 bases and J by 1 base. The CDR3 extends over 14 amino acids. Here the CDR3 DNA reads TGTGCCAGCAGATTGACAGGGGGGAACACTGAAGCTTTCTTT. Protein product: CASRLTGGNTEAFF.